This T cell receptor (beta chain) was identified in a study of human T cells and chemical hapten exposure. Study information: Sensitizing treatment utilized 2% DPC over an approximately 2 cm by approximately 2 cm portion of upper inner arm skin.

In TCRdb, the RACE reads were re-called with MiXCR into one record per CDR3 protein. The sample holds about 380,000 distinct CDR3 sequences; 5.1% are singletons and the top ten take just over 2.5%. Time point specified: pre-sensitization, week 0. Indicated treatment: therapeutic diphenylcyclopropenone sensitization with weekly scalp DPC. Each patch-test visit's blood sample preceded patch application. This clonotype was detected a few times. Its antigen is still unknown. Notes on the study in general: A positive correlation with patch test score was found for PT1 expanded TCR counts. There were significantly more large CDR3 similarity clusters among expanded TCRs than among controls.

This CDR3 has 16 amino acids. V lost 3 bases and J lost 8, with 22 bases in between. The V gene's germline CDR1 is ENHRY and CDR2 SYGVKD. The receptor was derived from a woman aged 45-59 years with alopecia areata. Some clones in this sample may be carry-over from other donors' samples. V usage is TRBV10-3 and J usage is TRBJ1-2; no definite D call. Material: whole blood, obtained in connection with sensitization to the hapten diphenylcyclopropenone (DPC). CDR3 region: CAISDLTANPRLGYTF. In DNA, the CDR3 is TGTGCCATCAGTGACCTTACAGCGAATCCCCGTCTCGGCTACACCTTC.